This TCR beta chain appears in the sequencing data of a study of blood T cell repertoires in COVID-19. Across the whole study: Both acute and convalescent COVID-19 samples were obtained from the United States, Italy and Spain.

In the original processing: Reference gene primer amplification in the assay estimated nucleated cell counts. Produced via immunoSEQ multiplex PCR; TCRdb's table is partial and in-frame only. V, J and clone size were drawn from that table, and D and trimming were deduced from the DNA. There are some 250,000 clones in the sample; less than 85% occur only once, and 2.5% to 3.5% lies in the top ten. Germline assignment: CDR1 KGHDR and CDR2 SFDVKD. Unmatched junction bases numbered 8, after V lost 4 bases and J lost 1 base. The CDR3 length is 17 residues. Sequencing input: peripheral blood. The source of this sequence is a woman aged 18-35 years with acute or convalescent COVID-19. V usage is TRBV24-1 and J usage is TRBJ2-5; 10 bases agree with TRBD1. The DNA of the CDR3 is TGTGCCACCAGTGAGGGCGGACAGGGGGGGGCCCAAGAGACCCAGTACTTC. Its protein product is CATSEGGQGGAQETQYF.